This T cell receptor beta chain derives from a study of regulatory T cells in long-lasting Graves disease. V was shortened by 6 bases and J by 2 bases, with 8 bases between the two germline ends. CDR3 length: 14 residues. CDR1 SNHLY and CDR2 FYNNEI come from the germline V gene. This clonotype was seen at least ten times. Combining iRepertoire HTBI primers with Arm-PCR of CDR3 regions, the authors built TCR beta libraries. TCRdb called the multiplex PCR reads again in MiXCR, with one record for every CDR3 protein. The sample consists of around 450,000 distinct CDR3 sequences, 15% of them appearing once. Time point indicated: newly diagnosed GD, antithyroid drugs for less than 3 months. There was RNA extracted from PBMCs, and the TCR library was made from it. This same sample was also part of a study on T cells in Graves' hyperthyroidism and ophthalmopathy.

The sequencing here drew on peripheral blood mononuclear cells (PBMCs), taken at new diagnosis, from a patient treated with antithyroid drugs. The sequence was collected from a woman in her forties with Graves disease. This rearrangement joins TRBV2 to TRBJ2-6, with D unclear. CDR3 sequence reads: CASSDRTGANVLTF. Written as DNA, the CDR3 is TGTGCCAGCAGCGACCGGACTGGGGCCAACGTCCTGACTTTC.